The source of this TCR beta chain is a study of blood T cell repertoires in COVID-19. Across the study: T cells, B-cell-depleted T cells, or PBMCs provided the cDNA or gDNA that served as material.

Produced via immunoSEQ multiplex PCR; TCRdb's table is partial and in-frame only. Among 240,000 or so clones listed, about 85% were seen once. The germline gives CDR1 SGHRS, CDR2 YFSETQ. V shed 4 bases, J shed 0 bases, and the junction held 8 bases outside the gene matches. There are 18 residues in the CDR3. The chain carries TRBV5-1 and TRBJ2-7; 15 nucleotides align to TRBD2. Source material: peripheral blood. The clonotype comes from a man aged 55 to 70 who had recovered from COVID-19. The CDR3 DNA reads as TGCGCCAGCAGCATACGGACTAGCGGGGGGGAAAGCTCCTACGAGCAGTACTTC. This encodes CASSIRTSGGESSYEQYF.